A selection of T cell receptor beta chains follows, all from one sample in a study of blood T cells in healthy people across ages. MiXCR was run by TCRdb on the 5' RACE reads, yielding one entry per CDR3 protein. The sample carries some 900,000 distinct CDR3 sequences, around 30% recorded once. Sequences were obtained from blood. Source of these receptors: a woman over 75 in good health. CDR3s include the opening cysteine and the closing phenylalanine or tryptophan. A D gene is named only where the DNA matches it firmly. Size tells how often a clone was seen (once, few, many) or the class of an expanded clone, and some rows leave it out.

j_call clone_size v_call d_call cdr3_aa cdr3_nt
TRBJ2-5 NA TRBV15 NA CATSSPRRDGETQYF TGTGCCACCAGCTCTCCTCGGAGGGACGGAGAGACCCAGTACTTC
TRBJ1-1 NA TRBV20-1 NA CSATRAAMNTEAFF TGCAGTGCTACCCGGGCCGCTATGAACACTGAAGCTTTCTTT
TRBJ2-1 NA TRBV3-1 TRBD1 CASSQGQGSCNEQFF TGTGCCAGCAGCCAGGGACAGGGTTCCTGCAATGAGCAGTTCTTC
TRBJ1-3 NA TRBV5-1 NA CASSGGPRGPSGNTIYF TGCGCCAGCAGCGGGGGCCCCCGGGGACCCTCTGGAAACACCATATATTTT
TRBJ2-1 many TRBV5-1 NA CASSLSSPSRNEQFF TGCGCCAGCAGCTTGTCATCCCCGAGTCGTAATGAGCAGTTCTTC
TRBJ2-3 NA TRBV12-3/TRBV12-4 NA CASSFGVAADAEYF TGTGCCAGCAGTTTTGGGGTAGCAGCAGATGCGGAGTATTTT
TRBJ2-1 many TRBV29-1 NA CSVGTSQRIYNEQFF TGCAGCGTTGGGACTTCTCAAAGGATCTACAATGAGCAGTTCTTC
TRBJ1-4 many TRBV6-2/TRBV6-3 TRBD1 CASSYSRGRTTNEKLFF TGTGCCAGCAGTTACAGCAGGGGGCGAACAACTAATGAAAAACTGTTTTTT
TRBJ1-4 few TRBV7-6 NA CASSLAPGQVFDEKLFF TGTGCCAGCAGCTTAGCCCCCGGGCAGGTATTCGATGAAAAACTGTTTTTT
TRBJ2-2 few TRBV20-1 NA CSARGAGENTGELFF TGCAGTGCTAGGGGGGCGGGGGAGAACACCGGGGAGCTGTTTTTT
TRBJ2-2 few TRBV6-5 TRBD1 CASSYTEPGQGFTGELFF TGTGCCAGCAGTTACACAGAACCGGGACAGGGTTTCACCGGGGAGCTGTTTTTT
TRBJ2-5 many TRBV7-9 NA CASSSFGETQYF TGTGCCAGCAGCTCCTTTGGGGAGACCCAGTACTTC
TRBJ2-7 NA TRBV11-3 NA CASSFEGGFNEQYF TGTGCCAGCAGCTTTGAAGGGGGTTTTAATGAGCAGTACTTC
TRBJ2-1 NA TRBV29-1 NA CSVRSGYNEQFF TGCAGCGTCCGTAGCGGATACAATGAGCAGTTCTTC
TRBJ1-2 NA TRBV7-2 TRBD1 CASNLGGGQGVGYTF TGTGCCAGCAACTTAGGGGGAGGACAGGGGGTTGGCTACACCTTC
TRBJ1-5 NA TRBV28 NA CASSLMSAWGGNQPQHF TGTGCCAGCAGTTTAATGTCGGCCTGGGGGGGTAATCAGCCCCAGCATTTT
TRBJ1-5 few TRBV10-2 NA CASASLGNQPQHF TGCGCCAGTGCTTCTCTCGGCAATCAGCCCCAGCATTTT
TRBJ1-1 many TRBV7-2 NA CASSLEWGGAFF TGTGCCAGCAGCTTAGAGTGGGGGGGAGCTTTCTTT
TRBJ2-5 NA TRBV7-2 NA CASSLNGGQSQETQYF TGTGCCAGCAGCTTAAATGGCGGCCAATCCCAAGAGACCCAGTACTTC
TRBJ1-2 few TRBV3-1 NA CASSRTQLNGYTF TGTGCCAGCAGCCGAACACAACTTAACGGCTACACCTTC
TRBJ2-7 many TRBV6-6 TRBD1 CASSHLPGGQGSYEQYF TGTGCCAGCAGTCATCTTCCCGGGGGACAGGGCTCGTACGAGCAGTACTTC
TRBJ2-3 once TRBV12-3/TRBV12-4 NA CASRSLGGNSDMQYF TGTGCCAGCAGATCTCTAGGGGGGAACTCAGATATGCAGTATTTT
TRBJ2-7 many TRBV6-6 NA CASSDNTGYEQYF TGTGCCAGCAGTGACAATACAGGGTACGAGCAGTACTTC
TRBJ1-6 few TRBV12-3/TRBV12-4 TRBD1 CASSFRGQGFSPLHF TGTGCCAGCAGTTTTCGCGGACAGGGATTCTCACCCCTCCACTTT
TRBJ2-7 NA TRBV6-5 NA CASSYSRGASYEQYF TGTGCCAGCAGTTACTCGAGGGGGGCCTCGTACGAGCAGTACTTC
TRBJ1-5 many TRBV10-2 NA CASSRTENQPQHF TGCGCCAGCAGCCGGACAGAGAATCAGCCCCAGCATTTT
TRBJ1-2 many TRBV7-9 NA CASSLAAGGGYTF TGTGCCAGCAGCTTAGCCGCGGGGGGCGGCTACACCTTC
TRBJ2-1 few TRBV9 TRBD2 CASSVGLAGNYNEQFF TGTGCCAGCAGCGTAGGGCTAGCGGGGAACTACAATGAGCAGTTCTTC
TRBJ1-1 few TRBV18 NA CASSPSRQGGTEAFF TGTGCCAGCTCACCATCGCGGCAGGGAGGGACTGAAGCTTTCTTT
TRBJ1-5 NA TRBV3-1 NA CASSQDHGGVGNNQPQHF TGTGCCAGCAGCCAAGATCATGGCGGGGTGGGAAACAATCAGCCCCAGCATTTT
TRBJ2-1 NA TRBV6-2/TRBV6-3 TRBD1 CASTRNRGGETQFF TGTGCCAGCACCCGTAACAGGGGTGGAGAGACCCAGTTCTTC
TRBJ2-5 NA TRBV5-1 NA CASSLGYGTRETQYF TGCGCCAGCAGCTTGGGGTACGGCACTCGGGAGACCCAGTACTTC
TRBJ2-3 medium-sized TRBV6-5 NA CASRTVGGTDTQYF TGTGCCAGCAGAACCGTCGGGGGCACAGATACGCAGTATTTT
TRBJ2-6 few TRBV9 NA CASSVCKGFGANVLTF TGTGCCAGCAGCGTATGTAAAGGGTTTGGGGCCAACGTCCTGACTTTC
TRBJ2-3 many TRBV5-1 TRBD2 CASSYGLAGGSSTDTQYF TGCGCCAGCAGCTACGGACTAGCGGGGGGTTCTAGCACAGATACGCAGTATTTT
TRBJ1-1 few TRBV4-1 NA CASSQGVTKVNTEAFF TGCGCCAGCAGCCAAGGGGTAACAAAGGTCAACACTGAAGCTTTCTTT
TRBJ2-4 NA TRBV7-8 NA CASSYGGTASKNIQYF TGTGCCAGCAGCTATGGAGGGACGGCATCCAAAAACATTCAGTACTTC
TRBJ2-4 NA TRBV5-1 NA CASSLELGLLNEQYF TGCGCCAGCAGCTTGGAGTTGGGACTCTTGAATGAGCAGTACTTC
TRBJ2-1 many TRBV7-2 NA CASSLAGRINNEQFF TGTGCCAGCAGCTTAGCGGGACGAATCAACAATGAGCAGTTCTTC
TRBJ2-5 NA TRBV7-2 NA CASSLLQKETQYF TGTGCCAGCAGCTTGCTGCAGAAAGAGACCCAGTACTTC
TRBJ1-4 NA TRBV20-1 TRBD1 CSARGQGEEKLFF TGCAGTGCTAGGGGACAGGGGGAGGAAAAACTGTTTTTT